This entry lists 5 T cell receptor beta chains sequenced from one sample in a study of chemoradiotherapy in HPV16-positive cancers. Assay used: immunoSEQ multiplex PCR; TCRdb lists only in-frame clones, some missing. The data show 10,000 to 15,000 clones, with roughly 78% seen just once and around 2.4% held by the top ten. The material was obtained from a patient who underwent chemoradiotherapy. All receptors come from a human donor with HPV-associated anogenital cancer.

V is TRBV4-1 and J is TRBJ2-1; TRBD1 is a possible D gene (6 bases). Germline V lookup: CDR1 MGHRA, CDR2 YSYEKL. Trimming left V 0 bases short and J 8 bases short, with 8 bases between. This CDR3 has 13 residues. CDR3 DNA sequence: TGCGCCAGCAGCCAAGATACAGGGCATGAGCAGTTCTTC. Translating gives CASSQDTGHEQFF.

In its sample, this clone was seen a few times. This sequence joins TRBV9 and TRBJ1-1; no firm D call. CDR3 size: 10 residues. Trimming shortened V by 0 bases and J by 8 bases, and 2 bases separated the two germline ends. The V gene's germline CDR1 is SGDLS and CDR2 YYNGEE. The DNA of the CDR3 is TGTGCCAGCAGCGTAGTGGAAGCTTTCTTT. Amino acids: CASSVVEAFF. Together with reference TRBV9 and TRBJ1-1, the CDR3 gives the full variable domain: DSGVTQTPKHLITATGQRVTLRCSPRSGDLSVYWYQQSLDQGLQFLIQYYNGEERAKGNILERFSAQQFPDLHSELNLSSLELGDSALYFCASSVVEAFFGQGTRLTVV.

The J gene is TRBJ2-3, the V gene TRBV30; a possible D gene is TRBD1 (5 bases). CDR1 is GTSNPN and CDR2 is SVGIG in the germline V gene (reference sequence). The CDR3 loop spans 14 amino acids. Trimming took 0 bases from V and 4 from J, leaving 11 bases between them. The CDR3 reads CAWSVGGAADTQYF. The CDR3 DNA is TGTGCCTGGAGTGTAGGTGGGGCGGCAGATACGCAGTATTTT.

J is TRBJ2-5 and V is TRBV13, with 7 bases lining up with TRBD1. The CDR3 consists of 14 residues. V trimming: 8 bases; J trimming: 5 bases; junction bases outside the gene matches: 11. In germline, CDR1 is PRHDT, CDR2 FYEKMQ (reference sequence). CDR3: CASRNRGMGETQYF. The DNA for the CDR3 is TGTGCCAGCCGCAACAGGGGAATGGGGGAGACCCAGTACTTC.

The V gene is TRBV5-6, the J gene TRBJ2-4; D is possibly TRBD2 (6 bases). V was clipped by 2 bases and J by 0 bases, with 9 bases between them. The CDR3 covers 15 residues. The germline V gene encodes CDR1 SGHDT and CDR2 YYEEEE. CDR3 nucleotide sequence: TGTGCCAGCAGCTTCGGGAGACTAGCCAAAAACATTCAGTACTTC. Encoded protein: CASSFGRLAKNIQYF.